The subject of this entry is one TCR beta chain. Its antigen is unidentified. Per germline, CDR1 MNHNS and CDR2 SASEGT. V was trimmed by 1 base and J by 7 bases, leaving 13 bases between them. CDR3 length: 14 amino acids. PCR amplification relied on 60 Vbeta primers (plus 13 Jbeta primers). Data came from immunoSEQ multiplex PCR; TCRdb stores just in-frame clones and leaves some out. This sample has about 200,000 clones, with roughly 79% found just once. This specimen comes from a study of cytomegalovirus exposure and HLA in healthy donors. Study-wide points: Immune exposure was documented only through CMV serostatus. Presence/absence comparisons presumed near-even sequencing depth among donors.

The chain recombines TRBV6-1 with TRBJ1-2; D uncertain. The source is a man in his thirties or forties in good health and CMV-seronegative. Source material: PBMCs. In DNA, the CDR3 is TGTGCCAGCAGTGAAGGAGGTACATTGGGTGGCTACACCTTC. It specifies CASSEGGTLGGYTF.